The next 14 T cell receptor beta chains were all read from a single sample in a study of T cells in narcolepsy. This table comes from immunoSEQ multiplex PCR, and its TCRdb copy is limited to in-frame clones, with some not included. The sample yields just over 40,000 clones, about 87% seen once. Sequenced sample: CD45RA- memory CD4+ T cells from PBMCs. The receptors shown here come from a human donor with narcolepsy.

CDR3 sequence reads: CASSPVQGLGPYEQYF. CDR3 bases: TGTGCCAGCAGCCCCGTACAGGGCCTAGGGCCCTACGAGCAGTACTTC. This chain joins TRBV5-4 and TRBJ2-7, with D perhaps TRBD1 (6 bases). CDR1 and CDR2 (germline): SGHNT, YYREEE (reference sequence). V gave up 4 bases and J gave up 2 bases, with 19 bases separating them. This CDR3 is 16 amino acids long.

This chain connects TRBV15 to TRBJ1-5; D is perhaps TRBD1 (6 bases). This CDR3 is 17 amino acids long. Germline CDR1 reads LNHNV; CDR2 reads YYDKDF (reference sequence). V lost 1 base and J lost 2, with 15 bases in between. The CDR3 sequence: CATSRAGATSGNQPQHF. The CDR3 nucleotides read TGTGCCACCAGCAGAGCGGGGGCCACTTCGGGCAATCAGCCCCAGCATTTT.

This chain links TRBV30 with TRBJ2-2; D might be TRBD1 or TRBD2, each matching 5 bases. V lost 5 bases and J lost 6, with 13 bases in between. The CDR3 extends over 13 amino acids. Germline CDR1 reads GTSNPN; CDR2 reads SVGIG (reference sequence). CDR3 coding DNA: TGTGCCTGGGGGGCGACTATGCCCGGGGAGCTGTTTTTT. As protein: CAWGATMPGELFF.

This chain joins TRBV19 and TRBJ2-2; D call uncertain. The CDR3 extends over 15 amino acids. The ends were cut back, 5 bases at V and 6 bases at J, with 16 bases in the middle. In germline, CDR1 is LNHDA, CDR2 SQIVND (reference sequence). The CDR3 coding sequence is TGTGCCAGTAGTGCCCGAGGACCTACAGCCGGGGAGCTGTTTTTT. Translating it yields CASSARGPTAGELFF.

The chain uses TRBV7-2 and TRBJ2-1, with 7 positions matching TRBD2. With V trimmed by 5 bases and J by 5 bases, 6 bases remained unmatched. Germline-derived CDR1 and CDR2 are SGHTA and FQGNSA. The CDR3 loop spans 14 amino acids. CDR3 sequence reads: CASSPRTRDNEQFF. DNA of the CDR3: TGTGCCAGCAGCCCAAGGACTAGGGACAATGAGCAGTTCTTC.

The chain has TRBV28 and TRBJ2-1, with D perhaps matching TRBD2 (6 bases). V dropped 3 bases and J dropped 7 bases, with 7 bases sitting between them. CDR1 and CDR2 (germline): MDHEN, SYDVKM. The CDR3 sequence is 12 residues long. CDR3 DNA: TGTGCCAGCAGTTTGACTAGAAATGAGCAGTTCTTC. Its protein product is CASSLTRNEQFF.

This chain joins TRBV12-5 and TRBJ2-3; no clear D gene. CDR3 length: 15 residues. V was cut by 5 bases and J by 2 bases, with 14 bases left in between. The germline gives CDR1 LGHNT, CDR2 FRNRAP. The CDR3 is CASGPDFPPTDTQYF. The CDR3 region has the DNA TGTGCTAGTGGTCCCGACTTTCCTCCCACAGATACGCAGTATTTT.

The rearrangement joins TRBV5-4 to TRBJ2-1, with 11 nucleotides matching TRBD1. J was trimmed by 6 bases and V by 7 bases; bases with no gene match: 3. The germline V gene encodes CDR1 SGHNT and CDR2 YYREEE (reference sequence). This CDR3 is 13 amino acids long. CDR3 amino acids: CASGQGAPNEQFF. The CDR3 DNA is TGTGCCAGCGGACAGGGGGCCCCCAATGAGCAGTTCTTC.

The rearrangement links TRBV9 to TRBJ1-1, with D uncertain. Trimming pared 0 bases from V and 1 base from J, leaving 10 bases between. CDR1 and CDR2 (germline): SGDLS, YYNGEE. CDR3 size: 15 residues. CDR3 region: CASSVGSLGNTEAFF. CDR3 nucleotides: TGTGCCAGCAGCGTAGGATCATTAGGGAACACTGAAGCTTTCTTT.

The chain employs TRBV5-1 and TRBJ2-7; possible D gene TRBD1, 5 bases. Germline assignment: CDR1 SGHRS and CDR2 YFSETQ. The CDR3 spans 13 residues. The V gene lost 2 bases and the J gene lost 2 bases, with 8 bases spanning the gap. The CDR3 here is CASSFDRAYEQYF. For the CDR3, the DNA is TGCGCCAGCAGCTTCGACAGAGCCTACGAGCAGTACTTC.

V gene TRBV6-5 combines with J gene TRBJ2-2, with D hard to call. This CDR3 is 14 amino acids long. CDR1 MNHEY and CDR2 SVGAGI come from the germline V gene. The V end lost 5 bases, the J end lost 1 base, and 8 bases lay between the germline ends. The CDR3 bases are TGTGCCAGCAGTGCGTCTGTGAACACCGGGGAGCTGTTTTTT. Amino acids: CASSASVNTGELFF.

This chain links TRBV19 with TRBJ2-5; D is perhaps TRBD2 (6 bases). The germline V gene encodes CDR1 LNHDA and CDR2 SQIVND (reference sequence). This CDR3 is 15 amino acids long. Trimming removed 4 bases at V and 6 bases at J, with 18 bases between. The CDR3 nucleotides read TGTGCCAGTAGTACCTTAGCGGCCCCCCCCCAGACCCAGTACTTC. It codes for CASSTLAAPPQTQYF. The variable domain in full, with the rest retrieved from reference TRBV19 and TRBJ2-5, is DGGITQSPKYLFRKEGQNVTLSCEQNLNHDAMYWYRQDPGQGLRLIYYSQIVNDFQKGDIAEGYSVSREKKESFPLTVTSAQKNPTAFYLCASSTLAAPPQTQYFGPGTRLLVL.

V usage is TRBV6-5 and J usage is TRBJ2-5; D gene ambiguous. V gave up 6 bases and J gave up 3 bases, with 14 bases separating them. The CDR3 runs 14 residues. CDR1 and CDR2 (germline): MNHEY, SVGAGI. Written as DNA, the CDR3 is TGTGCCAGCAGCTACAGTGAAAGCAAAGAGACCCAGTACTTC. Translating it yields CASSYSESKETQYF.

This chain links TRBV10-2 with TRBJ1-2; D possibly corresponds to TRBD1 (5 bases). Trimming cost V 0 bases and J 6 bases, with 26 bases left between them. This CDR3 is 19 amino acids long. Per germline, CDR1 WSHSY and CDR2 SAAADI. CDR3 bases: TGCGCCAGCAGTGAGTCGGTTAGGGGAAAAGGAGGCGGGGCGGATGGCTACACCTTC. Protein product: CASSESVRGKGGGADGYTF.